This TCR beta chain was sequenced during a study of blood T cell repertoires in COVID-19. Study-level background: Samples taken during acute and convalescent COVID-19 were collected in the United States, Italy and Spain. Sources were T cells, B-cell-depleted T cells, or PBMCs; the material itself was cDNA or gDNA.

In this sample, this clone turned up a few times. CDR1 is KGHDR, CDR2 SFDVKD, per germline. Trimming took 6 bases from V and 7 from J, leaving 15 bases between them. The length of the CDR3 is 14 residues. Original processing notes: Nucleated cell counts were estimated from reference gene primer amplification. TCRdb's table, derived via immunoSEQ multiplex PCR, lists solely in-frame clones and lacks some. The V and J calls and clone size are taken from that table; D and trimming were inferred from the DNA. The sample lists approximately 110,000 clones, 86% seen once, with roughly 5.4% in the top ten. Sequencing was done on a sample of peripheral blood. The sequence was collected from a human donor in a cohort sampled during active COVID-19. V usage is TRBV24-1 and J usage is TRBJ2-1; possibly TRBD2 for D (5 bases). This CDR3 reads CATSRDDILNEQFF. In DNA form, the CDR3 reads TGTGCCACCAGTCGGGATGATATTCTTAATGAGCAGTTCTTC.